This TCR beta chain was captured by sequencing in a study of cytomegalovirus exposure and HLA in healthy donors. Overall study findings and caveats: Researchers reported in a later analysis that common viral pathogens appeared linked to several top clusters. TRBV6-2, TRBV6-3 and other indistinguishable V segments were excluded. Some TCR beta chains (over 150 of them) were listed as cytomegalovirus-associated.

The germline V gene encodes CDR1 GTSNPN and CDR2 SVGIG (reference sequence). Between the trimmed V and J ends, which lost 2 bases and 1 base, there was a span of 8 bases. This CDR3 region has 13 residues. To note about this clone: Its matching antigen is unknown.

PCR used 60 Vbeta primers and 13 Jbeta primers. TCRdb's table, derived via immunoSEQ multiplex PCR, lists solely in-frame clones and lacks some. This sample yields roughly 130,000 clones, of which more than 80% are seen a single time; more than 3% belongs to the top ten. The chain links TRBV30 to TRBJ1-2; D is uncertain. The TCR was taken from a male donor in good health and CMV-seronegative. The sequencing input was PBMCs. CDR3 sequence: CAWSPAINYGYTF. The DNA of the CDR3 is TGTGCCTGGAGTCCCGCTATTAACTATGGCTACACCTTC.